This T cell receptor beta chain was obtained from a study of blood T cell repertoires in COVID-19. Study information: Material from acute and convalescent COVID-19 was sourced from the United States, Italy and Spain. The cDNA or gDNA used as material had been derived from T cells, B-cell-depleted T cells, or PBMCs.

Patients in Seattle were enrolled during active infection, then followed longitudinally. Authors' data handling: The authors estimated nucleated cell counts from reference gene primer amplification. Produced via immunoSEQ multiplex PCR; TCRdb's table is partial and in-frame only. V and J calls and clone size are as listed in that table; D and trimming were resolved from the DNA. The table lists about 49,000 clones, approximately 95% of them singletons, with 1% in the top ten. In this sample, this clone turned up a few times. CDR3 length equals 11 residues. V was trimmed by 5 bases and J by 7 bases, leaving 8 bases between them. Germline values: CDR1 SGHAT, CDR2 FQNNGV.

The sequencing input was peripheral blood. The receptor's source is a man aged 55 to 70 with COVID-19, enrolled during active disease. The rearrangement links TRBV11-2 to TRBJ1-1; D gene unclear. CDR3 DNA sequence: TGTGCCAGCAGCCGAGGGAGTGAAGCTTTCTTT. It codes for CASSRGSEAFF.